Described below is a single T cell receptor beta chain sequence and its context. Its antigen is unidentified. With random hexamers, 0.5 to 1 ug RNA was reverse transcribed. MiXCR, run by TCRdb on the immunoSEQ multiplex PCR reads, gives a single entry per CDR3 protein. This sample has more than 70,000 distinct CDR3 sequences, with roughly 94% found just once. V shed 6 bases and J 4 bases; nucleotides not matched to a gene: 8. The CDR3 is 15 residues long. CDR1 is DFQATT and CDR2 is SNEGSKA in the germline V gene (reference sequence). CD8+ and CD4+ blood T cells underwent TCR beta sequencing. The data derive from a study of CD8 T cells in Susac syndrome. Findings and caveats of the study: Only a relatively small number of individuals were included in the TCR sequencing and HLA analysis.

The sequencing sample was made of CD8+ T cells from PBMCs. This TCR was recovered from a human donor with Susac syndrome. This chain uses TRBV20-1 with TRBJ2-3; TRBD2 aligns across 12 bases. This chain's CDR3 is CSAKTLAGGPDTQYF. Here the CDR3 DNA reads TGCAGTGCAAAGACGCTAGCGGGGGGGCCAGATACGCAGTATTTT.